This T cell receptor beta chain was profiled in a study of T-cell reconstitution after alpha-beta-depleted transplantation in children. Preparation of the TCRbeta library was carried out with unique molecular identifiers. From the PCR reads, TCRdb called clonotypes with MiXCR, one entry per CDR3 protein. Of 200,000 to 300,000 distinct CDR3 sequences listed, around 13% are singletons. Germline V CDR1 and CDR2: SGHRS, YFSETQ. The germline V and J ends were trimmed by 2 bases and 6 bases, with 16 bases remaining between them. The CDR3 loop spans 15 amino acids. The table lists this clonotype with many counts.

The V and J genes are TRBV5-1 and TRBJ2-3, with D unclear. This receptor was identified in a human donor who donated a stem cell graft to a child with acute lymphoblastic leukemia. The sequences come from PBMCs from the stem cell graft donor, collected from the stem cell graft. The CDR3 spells CASSFSGPLRDTQYF. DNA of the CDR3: TGCGCCAGCAGCTTCTCCGGGCCCCTGAGGGATACGCAGTATTTT.